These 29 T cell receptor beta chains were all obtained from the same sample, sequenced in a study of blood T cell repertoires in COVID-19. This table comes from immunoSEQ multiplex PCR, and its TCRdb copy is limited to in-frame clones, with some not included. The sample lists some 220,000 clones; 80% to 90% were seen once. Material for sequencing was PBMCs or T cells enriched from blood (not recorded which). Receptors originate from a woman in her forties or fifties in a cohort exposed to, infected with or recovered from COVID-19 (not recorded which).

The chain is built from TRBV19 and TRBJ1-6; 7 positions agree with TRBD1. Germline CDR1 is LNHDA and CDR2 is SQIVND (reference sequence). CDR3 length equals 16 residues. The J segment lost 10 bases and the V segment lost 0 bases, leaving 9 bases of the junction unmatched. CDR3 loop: CASSIDQGGFGSPLHF. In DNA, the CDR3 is TGTGCCAGTAGTATAGATCAAGGGGGCTTCGGATCACCCCTCCACTTT.

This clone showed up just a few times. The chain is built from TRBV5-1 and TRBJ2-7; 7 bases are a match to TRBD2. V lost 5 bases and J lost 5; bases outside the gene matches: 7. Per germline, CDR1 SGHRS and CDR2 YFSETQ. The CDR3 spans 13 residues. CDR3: CASRGQGGHEQYF. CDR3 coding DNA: TGCGCCAGCAGAGGCCAGGGAGGGCACGAGCAGTACTTC. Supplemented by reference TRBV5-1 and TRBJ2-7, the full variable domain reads KAGVTQTPRYLIKTRGQQVTLSCSPISGHRSVSWYQQTPGQGLQFLFEYFSETQRNKGNFPGRFSGRQFSNSRSEMNVSTLELGDSALYLCASRGQGGHEQYFGPGTRLTVT.

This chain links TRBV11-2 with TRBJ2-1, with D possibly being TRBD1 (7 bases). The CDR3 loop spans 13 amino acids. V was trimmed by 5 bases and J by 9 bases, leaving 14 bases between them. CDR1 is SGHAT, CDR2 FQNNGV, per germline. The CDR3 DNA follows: TGTGCCAGCAGCCCGGTCCAGGGGGGTGAGCAGTTCTTC. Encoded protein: CASSPVQGGEQFF.

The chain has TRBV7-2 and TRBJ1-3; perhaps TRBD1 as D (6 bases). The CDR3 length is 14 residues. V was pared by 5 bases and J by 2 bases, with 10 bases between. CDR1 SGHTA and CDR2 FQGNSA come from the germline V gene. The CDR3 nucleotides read TGTGCCAGCAGCCTACAGGGTCCTGGAAACACCATATATTTT. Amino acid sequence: CASSLQGPGNTIYF.

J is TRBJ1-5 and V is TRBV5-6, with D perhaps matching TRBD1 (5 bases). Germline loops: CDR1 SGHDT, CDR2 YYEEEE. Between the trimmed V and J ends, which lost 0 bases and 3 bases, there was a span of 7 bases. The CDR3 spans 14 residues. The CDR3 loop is CASSLGQINQPQHF. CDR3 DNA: TGTGCCAGCAGCTTGGGACAGATCAATCAGCCCCAGCATTTT. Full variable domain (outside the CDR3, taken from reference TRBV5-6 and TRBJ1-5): DAGVTQSPTHLIKTRGQQVTLRCSPKSGHDTVSWYQQALGQGPQFIFQYYEEEERQRGNFPDRFSGHQFPNYSSELNVNALLLGDSALYLCASSLGQINQPQHFGDGTRLSIL.

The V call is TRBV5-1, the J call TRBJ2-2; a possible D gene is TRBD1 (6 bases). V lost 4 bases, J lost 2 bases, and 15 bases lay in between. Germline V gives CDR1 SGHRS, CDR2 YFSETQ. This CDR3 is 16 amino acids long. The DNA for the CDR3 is TGCGCCAGCAGCCTTCTGACAGGAGGCAACACCGGGGAGCTGTTTTTT. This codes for CASSLLTGGNTGELFF.

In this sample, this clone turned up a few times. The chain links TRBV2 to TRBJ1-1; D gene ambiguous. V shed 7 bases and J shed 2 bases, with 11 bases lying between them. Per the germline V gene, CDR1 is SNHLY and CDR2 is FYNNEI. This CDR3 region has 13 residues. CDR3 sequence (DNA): TGTGCCAGCAAGGTTAGCGCAAACACTGAAGCTTTCTTT. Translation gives CASKVSANTEAFF.

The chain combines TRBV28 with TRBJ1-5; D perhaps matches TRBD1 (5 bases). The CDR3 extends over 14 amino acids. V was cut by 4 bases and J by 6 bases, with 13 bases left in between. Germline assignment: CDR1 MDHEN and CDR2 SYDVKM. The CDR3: CASSSGGGGQPQHF. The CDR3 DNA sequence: TGTGCCAGCAGTTCGGGCGGGGGAGGTCAGCCCCAGCATTTT.

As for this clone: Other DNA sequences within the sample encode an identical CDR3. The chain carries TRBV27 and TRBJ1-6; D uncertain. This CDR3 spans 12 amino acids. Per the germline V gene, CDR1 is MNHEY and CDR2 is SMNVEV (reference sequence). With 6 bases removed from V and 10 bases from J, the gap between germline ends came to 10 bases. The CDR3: CASRLGGSPLHF. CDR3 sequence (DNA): TGTGCCAGCAGGCTTGGCGGGTCACCCCTCCACTTT.

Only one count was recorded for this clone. The CDR3 DNA follows: TGTGCCAGCAGTTACGGCTGGGACAGGCATCTCAATCAGCCCCAGCATTTT. Translated: CASSYGWDRHLNQPQHF. The rearrangement uses TRBV6-2 or TRBV6-3 and TRBJ1-5, with 8 bases aligning to TRBD1. In germline, CDR1 is MNHEY, CDR2 SVGEGT. J was trimmed by 3 bases and V by 2 bases; bases with no gene match: 9. CDR3 length equals 17 residues.

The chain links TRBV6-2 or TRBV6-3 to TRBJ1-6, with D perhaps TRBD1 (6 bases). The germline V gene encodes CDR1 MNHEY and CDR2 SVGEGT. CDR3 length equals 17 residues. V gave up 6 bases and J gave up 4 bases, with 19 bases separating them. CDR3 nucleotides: TGTGCCAGCAGCAAGAACAGGGAATTACGGTATAATTCACCCCTCCACTTT. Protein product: CASSKNRELRYNSPLHF.

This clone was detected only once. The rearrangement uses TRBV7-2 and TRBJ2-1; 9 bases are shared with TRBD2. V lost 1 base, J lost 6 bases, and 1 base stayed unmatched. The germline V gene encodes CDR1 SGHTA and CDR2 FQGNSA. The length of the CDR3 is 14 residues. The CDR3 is CASSLGLAANEQFF. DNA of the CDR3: TGTGCCAGCAGCTTAGGACTAGCGGCCAATGAGCAGTTCTTC.

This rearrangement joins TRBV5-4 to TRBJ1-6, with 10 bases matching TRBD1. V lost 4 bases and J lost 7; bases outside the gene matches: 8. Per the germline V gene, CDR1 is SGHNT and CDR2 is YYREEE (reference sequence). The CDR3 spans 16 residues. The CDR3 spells CASSRKTGGSNSPLHF. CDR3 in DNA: TGTGCCAGCAGCCGGAAGACAGGGGGCAGCAATTCACCCCTCCACTTT.

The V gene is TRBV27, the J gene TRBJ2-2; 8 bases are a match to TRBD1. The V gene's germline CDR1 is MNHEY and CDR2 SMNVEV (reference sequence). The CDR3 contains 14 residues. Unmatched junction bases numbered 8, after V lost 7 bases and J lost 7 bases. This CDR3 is CASTRQGRIGELFF. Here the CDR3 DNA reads TGTGCCAGCACCCGACAGGGGCGAATCGGGGAGCTGTTTTTT.

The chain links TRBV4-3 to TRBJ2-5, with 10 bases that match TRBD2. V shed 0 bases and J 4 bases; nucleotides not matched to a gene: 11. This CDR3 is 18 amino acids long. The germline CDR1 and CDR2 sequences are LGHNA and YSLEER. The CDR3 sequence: CASSQDAWLAGVGETQYF. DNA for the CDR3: TGCGCCAGCAGCCAAGATGCGTGGCTAGCGGGGGTCGGAGAGACCCAGTACTTC.

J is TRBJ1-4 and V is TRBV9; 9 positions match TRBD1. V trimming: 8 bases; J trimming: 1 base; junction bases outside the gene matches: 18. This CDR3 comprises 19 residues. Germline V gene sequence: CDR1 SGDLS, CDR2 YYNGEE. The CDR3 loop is CARVVETGGRLVTNEKLFF. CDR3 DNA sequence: TGTGCCAGAGTCGTTGAAACAGGGGGCAGGTTGGTAACTAATGAAAAACTGTTTTTT.

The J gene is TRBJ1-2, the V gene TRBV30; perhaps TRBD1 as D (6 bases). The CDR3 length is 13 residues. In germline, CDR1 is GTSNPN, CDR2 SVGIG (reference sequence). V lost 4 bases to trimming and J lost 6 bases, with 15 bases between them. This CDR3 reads CAWNLQGHNGYTF. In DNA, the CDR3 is TGTGCCTGGAACCTACAGGGCCACAATGGCTACACCTTC. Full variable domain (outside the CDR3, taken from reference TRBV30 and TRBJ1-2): SQTIHQWPATLVQPVGSPLSLECTVEGTSNPNLYWYRQAAGRGLQLLFYSVGIGQISSEVPQNLSASRPQDRQFILSSKKLLLSDSGFYLCAWNLQGHNGYTFGSGTRLTVV.

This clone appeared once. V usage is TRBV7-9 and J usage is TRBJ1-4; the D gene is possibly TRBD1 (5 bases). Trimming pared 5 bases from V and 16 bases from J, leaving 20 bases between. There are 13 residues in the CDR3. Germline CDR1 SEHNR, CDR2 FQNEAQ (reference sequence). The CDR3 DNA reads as TGTGCCAGCAGCCGCGGTTTTGGGGCTTTTCAGTTTTTT. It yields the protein CASSRGFGAFQFF.

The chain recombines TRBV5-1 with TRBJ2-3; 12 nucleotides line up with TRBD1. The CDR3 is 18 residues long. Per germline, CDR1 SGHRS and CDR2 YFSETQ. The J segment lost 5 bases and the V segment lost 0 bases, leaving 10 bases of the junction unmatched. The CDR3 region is CASSLAGGTGGGIDTQYF. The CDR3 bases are TGCGCCAGCAGCTTGGCGGGCGGGACAGGGGGCGGAATAGATACGCAGTATTTT. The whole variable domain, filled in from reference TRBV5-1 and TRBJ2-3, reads KAGVTQTPRYLIKTRGQQVTLSCSPISGHRSVSWYQQTPGQGLQFLFEYFSETQRNKGNFPGRFSGRQFSNSRSEMNVSTLELGDSALYLCASSLAGGTGGGIDTQYFGPGTRLTVL.

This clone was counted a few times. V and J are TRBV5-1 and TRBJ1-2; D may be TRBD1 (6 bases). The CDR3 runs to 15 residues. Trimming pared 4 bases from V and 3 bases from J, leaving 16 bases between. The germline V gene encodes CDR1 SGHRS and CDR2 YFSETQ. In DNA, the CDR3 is TGCGCCAGCAGCGGGTCAGGGGAAGTTTACTATGGCTACACCTTC. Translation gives CASSGSGEVYYGYTF. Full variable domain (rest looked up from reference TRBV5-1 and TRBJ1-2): KAGVTQTPRYLIKTRGQQVTLSCSPISGHRSVSWYQQTPGQGLQFLFEYFSETQRNKGNFPGRFSGRQFSNSRSEMNVSTLELGDSALYLCASSGSGEVYYGYTFGSGTRLTVV.

CDR3 amino acids: CASSSQGGNQPQHF. The CDR3 bases are TGTGCCAGCAGCTCACAGGGGGGAAATCAGCCCCAGCATTTT. J is TRBJ1-5 and V is TRBV7-2, with TRBD1 matching 8 bases. The CDR3 covers 14 residues. With 4 bases clipped from V and 4 bases from J, the junction kept 3 bases outside the gene matches. Germline CDR1 is SGHTA and CDR2 is FQGNSA. The variable domain in full, with the rest retrieved from reference TRBV7-2 and TRBJ1-5, is GAGVSQSPSNKVTEKGKDVELRCDPISGHTALYWYRQSLGQGLEFLIYFQGNSAPDKSGLPSDRFSAERTGGSVSTLTIQRTQQEDSAVYLCASSSQGGNQPQHFGDGTRLSIL.

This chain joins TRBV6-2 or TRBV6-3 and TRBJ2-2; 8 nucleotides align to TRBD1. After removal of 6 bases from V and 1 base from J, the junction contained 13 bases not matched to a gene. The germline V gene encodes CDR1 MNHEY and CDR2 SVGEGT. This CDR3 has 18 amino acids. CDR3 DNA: TGTGCCAGCAGCCACCCGCACGAGACAGGGGAGAACACCGGGGAGCTGTTTTTT. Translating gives CASSHPHETGENTGELFF.

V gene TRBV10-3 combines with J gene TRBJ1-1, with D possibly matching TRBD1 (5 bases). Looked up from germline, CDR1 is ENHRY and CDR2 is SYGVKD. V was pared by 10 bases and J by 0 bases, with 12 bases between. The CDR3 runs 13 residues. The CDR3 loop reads CATGGGMNTEAFF. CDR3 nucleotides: TGTGCCACCGGGGGGGGAATGAACACTGAAGCTTTCTTT.

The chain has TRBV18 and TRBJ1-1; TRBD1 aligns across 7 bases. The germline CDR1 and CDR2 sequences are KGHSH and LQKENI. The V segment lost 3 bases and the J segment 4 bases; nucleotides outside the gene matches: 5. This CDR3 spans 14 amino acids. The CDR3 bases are TGTGCCAGCTCACCTTGGGCAGGGGGCACTGAAGCTTTCTTT. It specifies CASSPWAGGTEAFF. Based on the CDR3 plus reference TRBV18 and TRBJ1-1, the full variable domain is NAGVMQNPRHLVRRRGQEARLRCSPMKGHSHVYWYRQLPEEGLKFMVYLQKENIIDESGMPKERFSAEFPKEGPSILRIQQVVRGDSAAYFCASSPWAGGTEAFFGQGTRLTVV.

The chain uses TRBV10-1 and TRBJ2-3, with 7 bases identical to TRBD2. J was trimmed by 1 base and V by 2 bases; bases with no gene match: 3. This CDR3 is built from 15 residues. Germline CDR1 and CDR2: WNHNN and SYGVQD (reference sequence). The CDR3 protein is CASSEVAGGTDTQYF. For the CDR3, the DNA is TGCGCCAGCAGTGAGGTGGCGGGGGGCACAGATACGCAGTATTTT.

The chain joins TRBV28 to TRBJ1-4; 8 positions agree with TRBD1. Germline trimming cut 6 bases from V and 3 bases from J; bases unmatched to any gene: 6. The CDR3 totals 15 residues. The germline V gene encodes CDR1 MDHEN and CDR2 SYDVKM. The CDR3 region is CASSLNRGANEKLFF. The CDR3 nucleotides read TGTGCCAGCAGCCTCAACAGGGGGGCTAATGAAAAACTGTTTTTT.

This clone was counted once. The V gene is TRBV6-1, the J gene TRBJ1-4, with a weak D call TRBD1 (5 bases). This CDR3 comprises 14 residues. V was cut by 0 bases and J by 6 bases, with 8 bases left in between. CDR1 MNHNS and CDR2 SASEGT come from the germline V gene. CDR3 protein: CASSEAGGDEKLFF. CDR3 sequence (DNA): TGTGCCAGCAGTGAAGCGGGGGGGGATGAAAAACTGTTTTTT.

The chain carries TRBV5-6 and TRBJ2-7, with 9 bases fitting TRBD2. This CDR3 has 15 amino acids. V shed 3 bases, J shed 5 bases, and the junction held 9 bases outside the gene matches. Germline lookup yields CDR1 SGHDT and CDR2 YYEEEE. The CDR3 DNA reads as TGTGCCAGCAGCTACCCGGGACTAGCTGGCAACGAGCAGTACTTC. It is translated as CASSYPGLAGNEQYF.

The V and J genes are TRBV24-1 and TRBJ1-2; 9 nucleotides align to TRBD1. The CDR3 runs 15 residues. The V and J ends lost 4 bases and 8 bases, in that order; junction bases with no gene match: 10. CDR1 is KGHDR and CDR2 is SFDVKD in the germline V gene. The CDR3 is CATSDTDRGRGGYTF. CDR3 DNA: TGTGCCACCAGTGACACGGACAGGGGAAGGGGCGGCTACACCTTC.